The source of this T cell receptor beta chain is a study of blood T cell repertoires in COVID-19. Study information: COVID-19 samples, acute and convalescent, were from the United States, Italy and Spain. Nucleic acid was either cDNA or gDNA, and it came from T cells, B-cell-depleted T cells, or PBMCs.

In the study's own analysis: Amplification from reference gene primers served as the basis for estimated nucleated cell counts. Clones were sequenced by immunoSEQ multiplex PCR, and TCRdb holds only the in-frame ones, with some missing. That table gives V, J and clone size, and the DNA gave D and trimming. Among 46,000 or so clones listed, less than 85% were seen once. The CDR3 spans 13 residues. Looked up from germline, CDR1 is MNHEY and CDR2 is SVGAGI. V was clipped by 5 bases and J by 7 bases, with 9 bases between them. This TCR was sampled from a human donor in a cohort sampled during active COVID-19. The gene calls are TRBV6-5 and TRBJ1-6, with D possibly TRBD1 on 6 matching bases. The sequenced material came from peripheral blood. CDR3 nucleotide sequence: TGTGCCAGCAGTCGAACAGGGAATTCACCCCTCCACTTT. Translating gives CASSRTGNSPLHF.